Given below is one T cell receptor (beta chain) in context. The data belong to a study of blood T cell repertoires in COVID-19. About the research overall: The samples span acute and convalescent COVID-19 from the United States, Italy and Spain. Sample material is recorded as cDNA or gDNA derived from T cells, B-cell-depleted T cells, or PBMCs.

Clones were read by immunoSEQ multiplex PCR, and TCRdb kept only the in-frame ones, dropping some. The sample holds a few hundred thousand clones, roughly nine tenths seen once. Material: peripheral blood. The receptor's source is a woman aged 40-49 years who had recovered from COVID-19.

The CDR3 region is CASSEQGDSGSTQYF. The CDR3 DNA is TGTGCCAGCAGTGAACAAGGGGACAGTGGGTCCACGCAGTATTTT. The genes are TRBV6-1 and TRBJ2-3; 7 nucleotides line up with TRBD1. The CDR3 is 15 residues long. V trimming: 2 bases; J trimming: 9 bases; junction bases outside the gene matches: 11. Germline assignment: CDR1 MNHNS and CDR2 SASEGT.